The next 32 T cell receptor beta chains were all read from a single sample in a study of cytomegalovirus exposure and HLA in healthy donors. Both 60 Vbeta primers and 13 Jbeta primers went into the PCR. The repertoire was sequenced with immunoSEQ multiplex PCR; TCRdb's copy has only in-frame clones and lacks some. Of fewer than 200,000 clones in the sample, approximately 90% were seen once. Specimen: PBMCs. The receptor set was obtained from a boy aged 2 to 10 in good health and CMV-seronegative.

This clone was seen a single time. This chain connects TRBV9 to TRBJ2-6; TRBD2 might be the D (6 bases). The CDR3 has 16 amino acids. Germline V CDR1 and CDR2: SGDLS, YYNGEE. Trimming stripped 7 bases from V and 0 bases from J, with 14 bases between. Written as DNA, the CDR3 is TGTGCCAGCGGGGGACGGGAGCTCTCTGGGGCCAACGTCCTGACTTTC. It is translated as CASGGRELSGANVLTF.

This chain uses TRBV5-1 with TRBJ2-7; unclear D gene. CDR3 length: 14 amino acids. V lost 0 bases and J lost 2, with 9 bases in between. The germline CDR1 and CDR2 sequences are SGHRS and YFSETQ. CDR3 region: CASSLDTATYEQYF. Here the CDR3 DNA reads TGCGCCAGCAGCTTGGACACCGCCACCTACGAGCAGTACTTC.

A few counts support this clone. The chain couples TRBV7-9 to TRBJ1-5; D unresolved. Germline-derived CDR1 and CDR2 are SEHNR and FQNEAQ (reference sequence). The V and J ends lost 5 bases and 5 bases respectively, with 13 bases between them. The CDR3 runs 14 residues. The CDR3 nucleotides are TGTGCCAGCAGCCCCGTGGCGGGTGATCAGCCCCAGCATTTT. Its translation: CASSPVAGDQPQHF.

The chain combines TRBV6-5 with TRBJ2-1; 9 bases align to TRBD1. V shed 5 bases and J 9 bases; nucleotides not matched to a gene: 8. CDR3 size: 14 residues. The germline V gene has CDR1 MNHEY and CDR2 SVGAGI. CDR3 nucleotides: TGTGCCAGCAGTCCCCCGGGACAGGGAGGTGAGCAGTTCTTC. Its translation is CASSPPGQGGEQFF.

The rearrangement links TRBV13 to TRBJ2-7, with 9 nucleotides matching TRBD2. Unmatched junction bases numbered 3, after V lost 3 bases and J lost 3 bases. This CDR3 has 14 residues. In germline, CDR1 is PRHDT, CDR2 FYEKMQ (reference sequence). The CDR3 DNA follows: TGTGCCAGCAGCTTGGCGGGAGGGGGCTACGAGCAGTACTTC. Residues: CASSLAGGGYEQYF.

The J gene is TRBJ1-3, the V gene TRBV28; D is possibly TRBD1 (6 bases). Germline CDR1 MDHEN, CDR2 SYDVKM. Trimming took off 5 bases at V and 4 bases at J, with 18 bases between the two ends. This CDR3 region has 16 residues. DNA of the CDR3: TGTGCCAGCAGTGGATACAGGGTCGGGTCGGGAAACACCATATATTTT. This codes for CASSGYRVGSGNTIYF.

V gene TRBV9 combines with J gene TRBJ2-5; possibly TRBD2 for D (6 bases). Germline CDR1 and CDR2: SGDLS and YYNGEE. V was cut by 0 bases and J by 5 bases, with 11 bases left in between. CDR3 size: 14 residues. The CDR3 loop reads CASSVELATETQYF. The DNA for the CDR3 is TGTGCCAGCAGCGTAGAACTAGCCACCGAGACCCAGTACTTC.

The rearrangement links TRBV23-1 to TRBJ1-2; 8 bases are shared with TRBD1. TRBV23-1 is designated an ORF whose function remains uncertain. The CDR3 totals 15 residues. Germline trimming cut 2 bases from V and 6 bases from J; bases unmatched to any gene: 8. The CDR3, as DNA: TGCGCCAGCAGTCAAGAACCGGGACAGGAAGATGGCTACACCTTC. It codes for CASSQEPGQEDGYTF.

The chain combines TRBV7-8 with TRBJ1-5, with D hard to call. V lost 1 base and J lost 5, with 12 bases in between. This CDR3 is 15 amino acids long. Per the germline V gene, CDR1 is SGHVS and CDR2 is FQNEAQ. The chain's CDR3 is CASSLGGGDYQPQHF. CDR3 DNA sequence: TGTGCCAGCAGCTTAGGTGGCGGCGATTATCAGCCCCAGCATTTT. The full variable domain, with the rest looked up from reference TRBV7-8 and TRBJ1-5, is GAGVSQSPRYKVAKRGQDVALRCDPISGHVSLFWYQQALGQGPEFLTYFQNEAQLDKSGLPSDRFFAERPEGSVSTLKIQRTQQEDSAVYLCASSLGGGDYQPQHFGDGTRLSIL.

The CDR3 sequence: CASTGTANYEQYF. CDR3 in DNA: TGTGCCAGCACCGGGACAGCAAACTACGAGCAGTACTTC. This chain connects TRBV2 to TRBJ2-5, with TRBD1 matching over 7 bases. Judging by the DNA end, TRBJ2-7 fits better; the J call may be wrong. The CDR3 has 13 amino acids. CDR1 is SNHLY and CDR2 is FYNNEI in the germline V gene.

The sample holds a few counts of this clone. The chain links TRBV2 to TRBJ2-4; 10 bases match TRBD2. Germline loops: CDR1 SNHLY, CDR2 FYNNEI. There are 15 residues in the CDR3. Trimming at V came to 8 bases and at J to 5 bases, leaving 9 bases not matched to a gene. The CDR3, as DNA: TGTGCCAGCCTCCGTGAGCGGGGGGGCCAAAACATTCAGTACTTC. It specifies CASLRERGGQNIQYF.

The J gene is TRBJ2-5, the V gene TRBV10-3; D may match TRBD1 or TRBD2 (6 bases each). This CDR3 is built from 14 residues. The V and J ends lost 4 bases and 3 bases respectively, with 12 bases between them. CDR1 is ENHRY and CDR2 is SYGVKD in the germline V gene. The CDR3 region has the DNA TGTGCCATCAGTGTGTCGGGGGCGGAAGAGACCCAGTACTTC. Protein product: CAISVSGAEETQYF.

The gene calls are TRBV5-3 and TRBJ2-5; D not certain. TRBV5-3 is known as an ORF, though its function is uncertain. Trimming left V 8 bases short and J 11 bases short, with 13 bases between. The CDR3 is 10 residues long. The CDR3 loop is CARVSGRQYF. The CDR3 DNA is TGTGCCAGGGTATCTGGCAGGCAGTACTTC.

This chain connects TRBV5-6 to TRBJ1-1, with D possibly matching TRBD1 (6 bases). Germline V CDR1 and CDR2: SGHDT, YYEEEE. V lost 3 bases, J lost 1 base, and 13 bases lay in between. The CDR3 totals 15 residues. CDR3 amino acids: CASSSGSTGNTEAFF. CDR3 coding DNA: TGTGCCAGCAGCTCAGGCTCGACAGGGAACACTGAAGCTTTCTTT.

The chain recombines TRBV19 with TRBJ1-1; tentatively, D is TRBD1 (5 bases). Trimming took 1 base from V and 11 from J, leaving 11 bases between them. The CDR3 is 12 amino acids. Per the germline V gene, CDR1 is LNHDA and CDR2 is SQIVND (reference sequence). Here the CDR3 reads CASSIVRGFAFF. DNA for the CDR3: TGTGCCAGTAGTATAGTGCGGGGGTTCGCTTTCTTT.

In DNA form, the CDR3 reads TGTGCCAGCAGTGAGGGGACAGGGGGTAGCAATCAGCCCCAGCATTTT. Encoded protein: CASSEGTGGSNQPQHF. This chain connects TRBV2 to TRBJ1-5; 11 positions agree with TRBD1. The germline V gene encodes CDR1 SNHLY and CDR2 FYNNEI. This CDR3 is 16 amino acids long. With V trimmed by 3 bases and J by 0 bases, 1 base remained unmatched.

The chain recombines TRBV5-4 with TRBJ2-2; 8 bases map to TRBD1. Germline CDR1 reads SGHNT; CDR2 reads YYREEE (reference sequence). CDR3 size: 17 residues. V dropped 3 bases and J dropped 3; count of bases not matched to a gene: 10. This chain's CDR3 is CASSSGQGRSDTGELFF. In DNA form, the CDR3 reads TGTGCCAGCAGCTCTGGACAGGGACGGTCGGACACCGGGGAGCTGTTTTTT.

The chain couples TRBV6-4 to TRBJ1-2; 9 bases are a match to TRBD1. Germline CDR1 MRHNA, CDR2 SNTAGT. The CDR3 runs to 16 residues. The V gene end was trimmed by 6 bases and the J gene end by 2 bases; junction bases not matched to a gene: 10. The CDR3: CASRYRGRICNYGYTF. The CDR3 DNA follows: TGTGCCAGCAGGTACAGGGGGCGAATATGCAACTATGGCTACACCTTC.

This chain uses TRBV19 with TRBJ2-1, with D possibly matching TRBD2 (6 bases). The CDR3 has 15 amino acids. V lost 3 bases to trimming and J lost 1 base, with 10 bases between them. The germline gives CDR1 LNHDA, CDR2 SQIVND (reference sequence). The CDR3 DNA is TGTGCCAGTAGTATCCCCGGGAGTTCCTACAATGAGCAGTTCTTC. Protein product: CASSIPGSSYNEQFF.

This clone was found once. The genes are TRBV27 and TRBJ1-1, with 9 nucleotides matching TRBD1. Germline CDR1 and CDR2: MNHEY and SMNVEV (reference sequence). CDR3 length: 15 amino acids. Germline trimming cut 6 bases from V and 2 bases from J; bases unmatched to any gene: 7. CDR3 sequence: CASSRDRDLNTEAFF. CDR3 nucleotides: TGTGCCAGCAGCCGGGACAGGGATCTCAACACTGAAGCTTTCTTT.

As DNA, the CDR3 is TGTGCCAGCAGTGCCCCCTCGGGACAGGGGTACTATGGCTACACCTTC. It yields the protein CASSAPSGQGYYGYTF. The gene calls are TRBV6-1 and TRBJ1-2, with 10 bases that match TRBD1. Germline V lookup: CDR1 MNHNS, CDR2 SASEGT. The V and J ends lost 4 bases and 3 bases, in that order; junction bases with no gene match: 8. The CDR3 is 16 amino acids.

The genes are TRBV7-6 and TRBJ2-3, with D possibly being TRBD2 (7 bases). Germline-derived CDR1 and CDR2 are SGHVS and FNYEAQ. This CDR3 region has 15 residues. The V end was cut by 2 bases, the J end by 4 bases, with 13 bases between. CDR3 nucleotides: TGTGCCAGCAGCTTACTGTCGGGGGGCCCAGATACGCAGTATTTT. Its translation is CASSLLSGGPDTQYF.

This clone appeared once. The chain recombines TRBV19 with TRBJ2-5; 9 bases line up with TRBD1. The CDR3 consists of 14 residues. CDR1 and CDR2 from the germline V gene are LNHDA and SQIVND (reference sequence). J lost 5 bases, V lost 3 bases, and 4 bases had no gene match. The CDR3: CASSMGTGTETQYF. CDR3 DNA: TGTGCCAGTAGTATGGGGACAGGGACGGAGACCCAGTACTTC.

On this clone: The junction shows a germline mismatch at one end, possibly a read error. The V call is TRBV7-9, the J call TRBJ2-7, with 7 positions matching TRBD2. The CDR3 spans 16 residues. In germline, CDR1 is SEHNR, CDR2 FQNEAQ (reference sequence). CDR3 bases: TGTTCCAGCAGCTCCGCTAGCGGTATTCGCCCCTACGAGCAGTACTTC. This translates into CSSSSASGIRPYEQYF.

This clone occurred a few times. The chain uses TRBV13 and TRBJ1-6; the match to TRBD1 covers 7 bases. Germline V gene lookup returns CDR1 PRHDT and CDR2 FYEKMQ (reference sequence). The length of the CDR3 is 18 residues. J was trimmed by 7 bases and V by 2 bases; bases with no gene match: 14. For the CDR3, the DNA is TGTGCCAGCAGCTTAAGACGGAAAACAGGGGCTGGAAATTCACCCCTCCACTTT. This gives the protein CASSLRRKTGAGNSPLHF.

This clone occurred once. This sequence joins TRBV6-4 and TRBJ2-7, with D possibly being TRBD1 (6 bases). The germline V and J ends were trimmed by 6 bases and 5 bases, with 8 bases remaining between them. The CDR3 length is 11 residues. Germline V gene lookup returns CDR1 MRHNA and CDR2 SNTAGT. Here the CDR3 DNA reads TGTGCCAGCAGACAGGGTCACGAGCAGTACTTC. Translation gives CASRQGHEQYF.

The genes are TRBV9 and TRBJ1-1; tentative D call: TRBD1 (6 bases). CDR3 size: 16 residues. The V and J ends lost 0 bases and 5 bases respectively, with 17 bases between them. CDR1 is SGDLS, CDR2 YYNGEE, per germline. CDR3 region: CASSVEAGAYGTEAFF. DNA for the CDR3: TGTGCCAGCAGCGTAGAGGCAGGGGCTTATGGGACTGAAGCTTTCTTT. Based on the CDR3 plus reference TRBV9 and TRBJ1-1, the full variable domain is DSGVTQTPKHLITATGQRVTLRCSPRSGDLSVYWYQQSLDQGLQFLIQYYNGEERAKGNILERFSAQQFPDLHSELNLSSLELGDSALYFCASSVEAGAYGTEAFFGQGTRLTVV.

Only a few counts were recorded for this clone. In DNA form, the CDR3 reads TGCGCCACTTCACCCATAGGGGCAGCCACTGAAGCTTTCTTT. It codes for CATSPIGAATEAFF. V is TRBV5-1 and J is TRBJ1-1, with D possibly matching TRBD1 (5 bases). The CDR3 consists of 14 residues. Per germline, CDR1 SGHRS and CDR2 YFSETQ. Between the trimmed V and J ends, which lost 9 bases and 4 bases, there was a span of 19 bases.

The CDR3 region is CASSPYPTGSGNTIYF. The CDR3 DNA follows: TGTGCCAGCAGCCCCTACCCAACAGGGTCTGGAAACACCATATATTTT. The chain couples TRBV7-3 to TRBJ1-3; a possible D gene is TRBD1 (6 bases). The V end was cut by 5 bases, the J end by 1 base, with 15 bases between. Looked up from germline, CDR1 is SGHTA and CDR2 is FQGTGA. This CDR3 contains 16 residues.

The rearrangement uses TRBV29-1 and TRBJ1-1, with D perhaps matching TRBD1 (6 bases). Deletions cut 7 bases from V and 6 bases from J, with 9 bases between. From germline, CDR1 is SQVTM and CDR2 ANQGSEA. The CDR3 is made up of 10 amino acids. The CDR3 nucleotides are TGCAGCGGGGGGGGCCCTGAAGCTTTCTTT. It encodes CSGGGPEAFF.

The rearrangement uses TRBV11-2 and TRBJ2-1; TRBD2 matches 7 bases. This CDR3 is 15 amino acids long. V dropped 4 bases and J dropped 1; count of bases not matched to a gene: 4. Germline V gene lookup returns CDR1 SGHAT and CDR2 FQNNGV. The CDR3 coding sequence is TGTGCCAGCAGCTCCGGGACTACGTCCTACAATGAGCAGTTCTTC. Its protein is CASSSGTTSYNEQFF.

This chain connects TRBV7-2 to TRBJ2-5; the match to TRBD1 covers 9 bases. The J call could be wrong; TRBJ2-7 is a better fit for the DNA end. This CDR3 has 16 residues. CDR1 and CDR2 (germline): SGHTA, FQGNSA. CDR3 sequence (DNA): TGTGCCAGCAGCTTAGCGTCGGGACAGGGATCCTACGAGCAGTACTTC. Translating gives CASSLASGQGSYEQYF.